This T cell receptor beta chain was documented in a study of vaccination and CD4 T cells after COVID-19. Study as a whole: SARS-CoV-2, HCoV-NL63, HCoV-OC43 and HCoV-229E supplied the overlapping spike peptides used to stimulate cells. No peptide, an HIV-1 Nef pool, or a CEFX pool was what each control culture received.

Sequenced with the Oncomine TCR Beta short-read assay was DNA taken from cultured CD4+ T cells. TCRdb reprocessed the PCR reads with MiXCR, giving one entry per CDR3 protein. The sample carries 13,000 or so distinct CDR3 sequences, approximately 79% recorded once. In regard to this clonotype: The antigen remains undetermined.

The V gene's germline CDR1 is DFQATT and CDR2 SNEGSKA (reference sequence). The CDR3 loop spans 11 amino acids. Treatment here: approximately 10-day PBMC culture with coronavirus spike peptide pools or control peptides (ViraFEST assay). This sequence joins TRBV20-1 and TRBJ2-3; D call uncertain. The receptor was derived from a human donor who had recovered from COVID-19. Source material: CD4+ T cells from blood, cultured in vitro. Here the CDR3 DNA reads TGCAGCCATGGGCTCCCAGATACGCAGTATTTT. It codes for CSHGLPDTQYF.